These 8 T cell receptor beta chains originate from one sample sequenced in a study of T-cell reconstitution after alpha-beta-depleted transplantation in children. Preparation of the TCRbeta library used unique molecular identifiers. Each CDR3 protein gets one entry after TCRdb re-called the PCR reads with MiXCR. The sample shows 600,000 to 800,000 distinct CDR3 sequences, 13% of them seen only once. The sample in question was PBMCs, obtained before TCRalphabeta/CD19-depleted stem cell transplant. The source of these receptors is a girl aged 2-10 years with congenital amegakaryocytic thrombocytopenia, due to receive a stem cell transplant.

This clonotype was observed a few times. The chain is built from TRBV15 and TRBJ2-5, with a tentative D call TRBD2 (5 bases). The CDR3 totals 17 residues. Germline V gene sequence: CDR1 LNHNV, CDR2 YYDKDF (reference sequence). V lost 0 bases to trimming and J lost 2 bases, with 16 bases between them. The DNA for the CDR3 is TGTGCCACCAGCAGAGATCCCCCAGCGGCCCATCAAGAGACCCAGTACTTC. The encoded protein is CATSRDPPAAHQETQYF.

Details on this clonotype: Since a much larger clone is just one base distant, this may be a read error. The chain combines TRBV29-1 with TRBJ1-2; 9 bases are shared with TRBD1. This CDR3 is 14 amino acids long. Trimming took 6 bases from V and 2 from J; bases not matched to a gene: 7. Germline CDR1 reads SQVTM; CDR2 reads ANQGSEA. Written as DNA, the CDR3 is TGCAGCGTCGGGGGGACAGGGACAAACTATGGCTACACCTTC. Translating gives CSVGGTGTNYGYTF.

This clonotype was found a few times. The gene calls are TRBV30 and TRBJ1-2; no reliable D call. The CDR3 is 16 amino acids. The germline CDR1 and CDR2 sequences are GTSNPN and SVGIG (reference sequence). Deletions cut 4 bases from V and 2 bases from J, with 20 bases between. The CDR3 region is CAWTGPPFDRNYGYTF. CDR3 nucleotides: TGTGCCTGGACTGGGCCCCCCTTCGACCGAAACTATGGCTACACCTTC.

This clonotype was detected ten times or more. This chain joins TRBV12-3 or TRBV12-4 and TRBJ2-5, with 7 positions matching TRBD1. The CDR3 loop spans 15 amino acids. The J segment lost 4 bases and the V segment lost 5 bases, leaving 10 bases of the junction unmatched. As DNA, the CDR3 is TGTGCCAGCAGTCCAACGACAGGGTGGTCAGAGACCCAGTACTTC. Amino acid sequence: CASSPTTGWSETQYF.

This clonotype was seen just once. The chain couples TRBV29-1 to TRBJ2-3; D ambiguous. V dropped 6 bases and J dropped 4 bases, with 23 bases sitting between them. The CDR3 spans 16 residues. In germline, CDR1 is SQVTM, CDR2 ANQGSEA. Here the CDR3 DNA reads TGCAGCGTCTACAGTATCCGGAACCGCGATGCAGATACGCAGTATTTT. It translates to CSVYSIRNRDADTQYF.

This clonotype was seen many times. The rearrangement joins TRBV7-2 to TRBJ2-1; D unresolved. This CDR3 is 17 amino acids long. Per germline, CDR1 SGHTA and CDR2 FQGNSA. V lost 2 bases and J 9 bases, leaving 23 bases between the germline ends. The CDR3 coding sequence is TGTGCCAGCAGCTTATATGGGGTGGTCGGCAATTCCCTTGAGCAGTTCTTC. Translation gives CASSLYGVVGNSLEQFF.

This clonotype has more than one count but fewer than ten. J is TRBJ2-7 and V is TRBV10-3; D is unresolved. This CDR3 contains 14 residues. Germline V gene lookup returns CDR1 ENHRY and CDR2 SYGVKD. V dropped 7 bases and J dropped 0 bases, with 13 bases sitting between them. In DNA, the CDR3 is TGTGCCATCAACGGCGGCATAAGCTCCTACGAGCAGTACTTC. It specifies CAINGGISSYEQYF.

The chain recombines TRBV6-1 with TRBJ2-3; D is undetermined. The CDR3 has 16 residues. Between the trimmed V and J ends, which lost 6 bases and 4 bases, there was a span of 20 bases. Germline CDR1 MNHNS, CDR2 SASEGT. The CDR3 loop reads CASSDFTSKSSDTQYF. The CDR3 coding sequence is TGTGCCAGCAGCGACTTCACCTCTAAGTCATCAGATACGCAGTATTTT.